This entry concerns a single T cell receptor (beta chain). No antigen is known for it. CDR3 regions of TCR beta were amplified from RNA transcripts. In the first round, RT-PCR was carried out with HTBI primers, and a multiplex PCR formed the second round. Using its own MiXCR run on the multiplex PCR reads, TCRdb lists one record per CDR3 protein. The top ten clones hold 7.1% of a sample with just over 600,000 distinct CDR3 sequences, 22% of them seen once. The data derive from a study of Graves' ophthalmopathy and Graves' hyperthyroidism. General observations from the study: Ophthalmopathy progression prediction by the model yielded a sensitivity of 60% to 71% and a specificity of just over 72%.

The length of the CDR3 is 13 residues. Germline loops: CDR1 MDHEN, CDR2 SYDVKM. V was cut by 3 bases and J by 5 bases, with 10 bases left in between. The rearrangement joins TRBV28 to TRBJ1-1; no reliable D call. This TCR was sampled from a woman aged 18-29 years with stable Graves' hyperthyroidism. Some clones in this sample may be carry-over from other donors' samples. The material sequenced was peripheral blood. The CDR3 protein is CASSFSGWTEAFF. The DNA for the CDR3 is TGTGCCAGCAGTTTTTCGGGGTGGACTGAAGCTTTCTTT.